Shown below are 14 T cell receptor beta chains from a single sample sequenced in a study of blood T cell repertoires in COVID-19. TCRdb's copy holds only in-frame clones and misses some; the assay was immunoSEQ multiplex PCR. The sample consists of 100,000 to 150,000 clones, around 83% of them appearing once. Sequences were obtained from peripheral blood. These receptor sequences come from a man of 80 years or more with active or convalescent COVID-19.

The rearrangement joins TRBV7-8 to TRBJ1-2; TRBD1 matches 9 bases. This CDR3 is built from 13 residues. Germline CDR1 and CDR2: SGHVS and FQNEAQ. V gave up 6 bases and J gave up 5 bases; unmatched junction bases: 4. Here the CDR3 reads CASRTGGQYGYTF. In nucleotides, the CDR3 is TGTGCCAGCAGAACAGGGGGCCAGTATGGCTACACCTTC.

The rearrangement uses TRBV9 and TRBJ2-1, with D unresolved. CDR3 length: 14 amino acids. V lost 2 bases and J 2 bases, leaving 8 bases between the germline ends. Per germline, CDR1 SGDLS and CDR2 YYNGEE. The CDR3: CASSVGRAYNEQFF. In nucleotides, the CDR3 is TGTGCCAGCAGCGTTGGTCGGGCCTACAATGAGCAGTTCTTC.

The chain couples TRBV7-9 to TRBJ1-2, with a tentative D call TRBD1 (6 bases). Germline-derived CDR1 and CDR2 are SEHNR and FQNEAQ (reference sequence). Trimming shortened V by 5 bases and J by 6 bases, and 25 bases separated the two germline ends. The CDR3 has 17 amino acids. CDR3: CASSANPAAGDSHGYTF. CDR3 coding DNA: TGTGCCAGCAGCGCCAACCCCGCGGCAGGGGATTCTCATGGCTACACCTTC.

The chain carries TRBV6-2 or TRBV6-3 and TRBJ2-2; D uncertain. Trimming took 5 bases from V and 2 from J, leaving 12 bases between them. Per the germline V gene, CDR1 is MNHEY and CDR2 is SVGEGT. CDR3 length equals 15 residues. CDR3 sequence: CASSSTTRNTGELFF. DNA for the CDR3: TGTGCCAGCAGTAGTACTACACGAAACACCGGGGAGCTGTTTTTT.

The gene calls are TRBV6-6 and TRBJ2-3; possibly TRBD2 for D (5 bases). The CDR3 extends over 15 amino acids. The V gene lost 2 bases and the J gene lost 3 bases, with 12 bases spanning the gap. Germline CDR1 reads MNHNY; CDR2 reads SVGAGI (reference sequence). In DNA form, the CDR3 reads TGTGCCAGCAGTTACGGCGGGTTACGAACAGATACGCAGTATTTT. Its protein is CASSYGGLRTDTQYF.

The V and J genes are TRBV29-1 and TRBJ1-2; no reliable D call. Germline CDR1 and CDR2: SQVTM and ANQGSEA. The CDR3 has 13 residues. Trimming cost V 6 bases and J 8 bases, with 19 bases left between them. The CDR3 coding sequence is TGCAGCGTATATGGAGCAGCTTCGGGAGGCTACACCTTC. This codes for CSVYGAASGGYTF.

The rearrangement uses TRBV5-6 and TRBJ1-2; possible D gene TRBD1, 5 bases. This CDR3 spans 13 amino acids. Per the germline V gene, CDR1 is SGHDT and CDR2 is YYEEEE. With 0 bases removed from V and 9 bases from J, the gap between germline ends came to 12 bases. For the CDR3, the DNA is TGTGCCAGCAGCTTGGGGAGGGGCGGGCGCTACACCTTC. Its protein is CASSLGRGGRYTF. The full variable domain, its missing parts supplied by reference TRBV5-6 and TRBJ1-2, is DAGVTQSPTHLIKTRGQQVTLRCSPKSGHDTVSWYQQALGQGPQFIFQYYEEEERQRGNFPDRFSGHQFPNYSSELNVNALLLGDSALYLCASSLGRGGRYTFGSGTRLTVV.

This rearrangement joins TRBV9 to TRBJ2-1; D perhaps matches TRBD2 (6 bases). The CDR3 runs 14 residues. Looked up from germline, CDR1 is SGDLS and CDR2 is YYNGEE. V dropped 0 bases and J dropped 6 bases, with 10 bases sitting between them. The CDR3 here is CASSVDGTSNEQFF. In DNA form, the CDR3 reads TGTGCCAGCAGCGTAGATGGGACTTCCAATGAGCAGTTCTTC.

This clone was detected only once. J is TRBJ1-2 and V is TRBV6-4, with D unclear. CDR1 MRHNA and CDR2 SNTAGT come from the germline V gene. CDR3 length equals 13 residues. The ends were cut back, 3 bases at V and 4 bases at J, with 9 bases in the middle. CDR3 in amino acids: CASSESGFYGYTF. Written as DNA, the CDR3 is TGTGCCAGCAGTGAATCAGGTTTCTATGGCTACACCTTC.

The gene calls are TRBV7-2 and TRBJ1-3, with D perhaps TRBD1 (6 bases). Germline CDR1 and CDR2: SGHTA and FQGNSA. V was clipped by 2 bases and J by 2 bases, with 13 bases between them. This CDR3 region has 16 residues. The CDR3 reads CASSLSGGSTGNTIYF. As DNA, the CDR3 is TGTGCCAGCAGCTTAAGCGGGGGCAGCACTGGAAACACCATATATTTT.

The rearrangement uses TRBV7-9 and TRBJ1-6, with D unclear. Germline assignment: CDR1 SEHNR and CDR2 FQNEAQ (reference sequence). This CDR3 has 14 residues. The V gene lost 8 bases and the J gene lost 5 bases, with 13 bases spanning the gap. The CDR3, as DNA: TGTGCCAGCCTGGCGGGAGGCGATAATTCACCCCTCCACTTT. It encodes CASLAGGDNSPLHF.

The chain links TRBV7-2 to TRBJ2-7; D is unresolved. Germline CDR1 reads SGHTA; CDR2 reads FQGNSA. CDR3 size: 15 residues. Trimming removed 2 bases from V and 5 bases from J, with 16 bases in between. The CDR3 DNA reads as TGTGCCAGCAGCTTAAGTTACGAAGAGGTAAACGAGCAGTACTTC. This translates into CASSLSYEEVNEQYF.

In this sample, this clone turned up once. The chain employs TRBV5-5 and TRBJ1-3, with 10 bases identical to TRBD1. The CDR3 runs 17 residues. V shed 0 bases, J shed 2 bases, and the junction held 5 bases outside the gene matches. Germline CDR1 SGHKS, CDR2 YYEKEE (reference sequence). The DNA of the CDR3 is TGTGCCAGCAGCTTGGGACAGGGGGCGAATACTGGAAACACCATATATTTT. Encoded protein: CASSLGQGANTGNTIYF.

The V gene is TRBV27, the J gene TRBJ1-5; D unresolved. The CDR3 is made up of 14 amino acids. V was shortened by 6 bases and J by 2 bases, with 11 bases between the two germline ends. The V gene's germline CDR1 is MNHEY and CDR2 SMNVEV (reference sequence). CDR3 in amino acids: CASSFQSGNQPQHF. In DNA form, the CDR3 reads TGTGCCAGCAGCTTCCAGTCTGGCAATCAGCCCCAGCATTTT.